This T cell receptor (beta chain) was captured by sequencing in a study of post-analysis software for immune sequencing data. Study observations and caveats: Patients had higher frequencies than controls of about 5 TRBV segments, including TRBV5-6, TRBV5-1 and TRBV20-1. Strong co-clustering by F measure was evident for samples that had been prepared in the same batch.

Comment on this clonotype: Antigen unknown.

V was clipped by 7 bases and J by 1 base; unmatched bases: 4. The CDR3 runs 15 residues. Germline assignment: CDR1 SNHLY and CDR2 FYNNEI. Unique molecular identifiers were built into the TCR beta cDNA libraries. One entry per CDR3 protein, called by TCRdb with MiXCR from the PCR reads. The sample lists about 810,000 distinct CDR3 sequences; 53% were seen once. The rearrangement joins TRBV2 to TRBJ2-1; TRBD2 aligns across 10 bases. The source is a girl under 18 with multiple sclerosis. The sequenced sample was blood. Written as DNA, the CDR3 is TGTGCCAGCACTAAACTAGCGGGGTCCTACAATGAGCAGTTCTTC. This translates into CASTKLAGSYNEQFF.